This T cell receptor beta chain derives from a study of T cell responses to AZD1222 COVID-19 vaccine. On the study more broadly: Investigators merged groups given second doses at roughly 4 or roughly 12 weeks.

Method: immunoSEQ multiplex PCR; TCRdb's copy keeps in-frame clones and lacks some. The sample includes about 170,000 clones, approximately 90% seen only once; the top ten take about 3%. This CDR3 is 16 amino acids long. The junction had 9 bases not matched to a gene; V was cut back by 2 bases and J by 6 bases. CDR1 is MDHEN and CDR2 is SYDVKM in the germline V gene. The specimen comprised peripheral blood, sampled on day 0 of AZD1222 vaccination. The origin of this receptor is an adult in good health. V gene TRBV28 combines with J gene TRBJ2-5, with TRBD2 matching over 10 bases. The CDR3 sequence: CASSLMTSGLMKTQYF. As DNA, the CDR3 is TGTGCCAGCAGTTTAATGACTAGCGGGTTAATGAAGACCCAGTACTTC.